The rows below give T cell receptor beta chains drawn from one sample of a study of shared clonotypes between healthy human individuals. Libraries were prepared by immunoSEQ multiplex PCR; TCRdb keeps only in-frame clonotypes and omits some of them. This sample has 470,000 or so clones; about 78% occur once, and the top ten carry 9.5% to 15%. The specimen sequenced was PBMCs. Every receptor here comes from a woman aged 40 to 55 in good health. Some clones in this sample may be carry-over from other donors' samples. Both conserved end residues are part of each CDR3. A D gene is named only where the DNA matches it firmly. A row's size may be missing; if present it is once, few, many or a size class.

CDR3nt,CDR3aa,abundance,d_gene,j_gene,v_gene
TGTGCCAGTAGTATGGGGGGGACAGTTAATGAAAAACTGTTTTTT,CASSMGGTVNEKLFF,.,TRBD1,TRBJ1-4,TRBV19
TGTGCCAGCCGGGCCGCGGCCTCGCACACTGAAGCTTTCTTT,CASRAAASHTEAFF,.,.,TRBJ1-1,TRBV18
TGTGCCAGCAGCCAAGAATGGTCGCCGGACTACAATGAGCAGTTCTTC,CASSQEWSPDYNEQFF,.,.,TRBJ2-1,TRBV14
TGTGCCAGCAGGTCGGGAGGGGGCTTTGAGACCCAGTACTTC,CASRSGGGFETQYF,.,.,TRBJ2-5,TRBV2
TGTGCCAGCAGCAGAGTTGCGAACTATGGCTACACCTTC,CASSRVANYGYTF,.,.,TRBJ1-2,TRBV27
TGTGCCAGCACCGGCTCGACAGGGGGCAATCAGCCCCAGCATTTT,CASTGSTGGNQPQHF,.,TRBD1,TRBJ1-5,TRBV2
TGTGCCAGTAGTACCCGTGGAGGTCCTGAAGCTTTCTTT,CASSTRGGPEAFF,.,.,TRBJ1-1,TRBV19
TGTGCCAGCTCTCGCGGACAGGATGAGACCCAGTACTTC,CASSRGQDETQYF,many,TRBD1,TRBJ2-5,TRBV18
TGTGCCAGCAGTGCCCCTAGCGGGAGGGTACGCGAGCAGTACTTC,CASSAPSGRVREQYF,.,TRBD2,TRBJ2-7,TRBV5-4
TGTGCCAGCAGTTCCCAGGGAACAGATACGCAGTATTTT,CASSSQGTDTQYF,.,.,TRBJ2-3,TRBV27
TGTGCCAGCAGTTTGGTAGCGGGAGGGCCGGCCTACGAGCAGTACTTC,CASSLVAGGPAYEQYF,.,TRBD2,TRBJ2-7,TRBV27
TGTGCCAGCAGCCAAGACGGGACATCTGGAAACACCATATATTTT,CASSQDGTSGNTIYF,.,.,TRBJ1-3,TRBV14
TGTGCCAGTAGTGCGGGACAGGGAAGCCACAATGAGCAGTTCTTC,CASSAGQGSHNEQFF,.,TRBD1,TRBJ2-1,TRBV19
TGTGCCAGCAGTTACTTGGACAGGATCGGTCAAGAGACCCAGTACTTC,CASSYLDRIGQETQYF,.,TRBD1,TRBJ2-5,TRBV6-5
TGTGCCAGCAGCTTAAGGAGGGGGCAGCCCCAGCATTTT,CASSLRRGQPQHF,many,.,TRBJ1-5,TRBV7-2
TGTGCCAGCAGCTTAAGGGTTAGTGGCGCATACAATGAGCAGTTCTTC,CASSLRVSGAYNEQFF,once,.,TRBJ2-1,TRBV7-3
TGTGCCAGCAGCTTTTGGACAGGGGGCGCAGATACGCAGTATTTT,CASSFWTGGADTQYF,many,TRBD1,TRBJ2-3,TRBV7-2
TGCAGCGCTTCTAACGCGGGAGAGGCCCAGCATTTT,CSASNAGEAQHF,.,.,TRBJ1-5,TRBV29-1
TGTGCCAGCAGCCCCGAGTGGTTCGATGGCTACACCTTC,CASSPEWFDGYTF,.,.,TRBJ1-2,TRBV28
TGTGCCAGCAGCCAGATACTAGCGGGAGATGGCGAGCAGTACTTC,CASSQILAGDGEQYF,few,TRBD2,TRBJ2-7,TRBV4-2
TGTGCCAGCAGCCCGGGACAGGGTAGCGGCTACACCTTC,CASSPGQGSGYTF,.,TRBD1,TRBJ1-2,TRBV7-3
TGTGCCAGCAGCTTTAGCGGGACCCTCGGTGAGCAGTTCTTC,CASSFSGTLGEQFF,few,TRBD2,TRBJ2-1,TRBV11-1
TGTGCCAGCAGGGCCACTAGTTTGTCCTACGAGCAGTACTTC,CASRATSLSYEQYF,.,.,TRBJ2-7,TRBV6-5
TGTGCCAGCAACCCCCCGGCAGGGTCTAATGAGCAGTTCTTC,CASNPPAGSNEQFF,.,.,TRBJ2-1,TRBV7-9
TGTGCCAGCAGTTTAGGACTAGCGGGAAGGAAAGAGCAGTTCTTC,CASSLGLAGRKEQFF,.,TRBD2,TRBJ2-1,TRBV27
TGTGCCAGCAGTTCCTCCGGGACAGGGGTTCATGGCTACACCTTC,CASSSSGTGVHGYTF,.,TRBD1,TRBJ1-2,TRBV28
TGTGCCAGCAGTTACCAGGCTAGCGGATCAAACATTCAGTACTTC,CASSYQASGSNIQYF,.,TRBD2,TRBJ2-4,TRBV6-6
TGTGCCTGGGCTACAGGGGACGATTCACCCCTCCACTTT,CAWATGDDSPLHF,.,TRBD1,TRBJ1-6,TRBV30
TGCGCCAGCAGCTTGGAGCTTAACTATGGCTACACCTTC,CASSLELNYGYTF,.,.,TRBJ1-2,TRBV5-1
TGTGCCAGCAGCTTCCCCGCGACTTACGAGCAGTACTTC,CASSFPATYEQYF,many,.,TRBJ2-7,TRBV11-2
TGTGCCTGGACCACGGGACAGGGTAAAATCTCTGGGGCCAACGTCCTGACTTTC,CAWTTGQGKISGANVLTF,.,TRBD1,TRBJ2-6,TRBV30
TGTGCCATCAGTGAAGACCAAGAGACCCAGTACTTC,CAISEDQETQYF,.,.,TRBJ2-5,TRBV10-3
TGTGCCAGTAGTACCTATGGGGTAAGCAATGAGCAGTTCTTC,CASSTYGVSNEQFF,.,.,TRBJ2-1,TRBV19
TGCAGCGTTAGGGGACAGTCGAACACCGGGGAGCTGTTTTTT,CSVRGQSNTGELFF,.,TRBD1,TRBJ2-2,TRBV29-1
TGTGCCAGCAGTGATCTGGGGCCTAACTATGGCTACACCTTC,CASSDLGPNYGYTF,.,.,TRBJ1-2,TRBV2
TGTGCCAGCAACTTCCCGGGACCCCAGCATTTT,CASNFPGPQHF,.,.,TRBJ1-5,TRBV19
TGTGCCTGGAGTGTCGCCGTGGGGGAGCAGTTCTTC,CAWSVAVGEQFF,.,.,TRBJ2-1,TRBV30
TGTGCCAGCAGCTTCAAGGGCGGGAGCTCCTACAATGAGCAGTTCTTC,CASSFKGGSSYNEQFF,.,TRBD2,TRBJ2-1,TRBV7-8
TGCGCCAGCAGCTCGACAGGGTCCTACGAGCAGTACTTC,CASSSTGSYEQYF,.,TRBD1,TRBJ2-7,TRBV5-1
TGTGCCAGCAGCTCAAGGCGAGCGGGGGCGCTACAAGAGACCCAGTACTTC,CASSSRRAGALQETQYF,.,TRBD2,TRBJ2-5,TRBV9
TGTGCCAGCAGCTACGACAGCCAAGAGACCCAGTACTTC,CASSYDSQETQYF,.,.,TRBJ2-5,TRBV11-3
TGTGCCAGTAGCATCCTTGGCGGGATCGGAGAGCTGTTTTTT,CASSILGGIGELFF,.,.,TRBJ2-2,TRBV19
TGTGCCAGTAGTATAGTAGAGGGGTCGCAGCCCCAGCATTTT,CASSIVEGSQPQHF,.,.,TRBJ1-5,TRBV19
TGCAGCGTAATCCGGGCCAACTCCTACAATGAGCAGTTCTTC,CSVIRANSYNEQFF,.,.,TRBJ2-1,TRBV29-1
TGTGCCAGTAGTATAGACAGGCTTAGCAATCAGCCCCAGCATTTT,CASSIDRLSNQPQHF,.,.,TRBJ1-5,TRBV19